Each of the 14 T cell receptor beta chains below was sequenced from the same sample in a study of blood T cells in healthy people across ages. PCR was performed a second time for 7 to 11 cycles using a sample-barcoded 5' primer and a J-beta primer mix. TCRdb redid the calling of the 5' RACE reads with MiXCR, one entry per CDR3 protein. The table shows roughly 680,000 distinct CDR3 sequences, with 45% to 50% occurring only once. Sequencing input: blood. These receptors all come from a woman aged 60-75 years in good health.

This chain joins TRBV27 and TRBJ2-3, with TRBD2 matching 10 bases. The CDR3 is 14 amino acids. Looked up from germline, CDR1 is MNHEY and CDR2 is SMNVEV (reference sequence). V shed 8 bases and J 2 bases; nucleotides not matched to a gene: 4. CDR3 amino acids: CASLSGRPTDTQYF. For the CDR3, the DNA is TGTGCCAGCCTTAGCGGGAGGCCCACAGATACGCAGTATTTT.

The rearrangement links TRBV5-6 to TRBJ2-2, with 8 bases fitting TRBD2. The ends lost 1 base at V and 2 bases at J; junction bases unmatched: 4. CDR3 length: 16 residues. In germline, CDR1 is SGHDT, CDR2 YYEEEE. The CDR3 reads CASSLNSGKNTGELFF. The CDR3 coding sequence is TGTGCCAGCAGCTTGAATAGCGGGAAAAACACCGGGGAGCTGTTTTTT.

This chain connects TRBV20-1 to TRBJ2-7, with TRBD1 matching 8 bases. V shed 6 bases and J 1 base; nucleotides not matched to a gene: 11. CDR3 size: 15 residues. Looked up from germline, CDR1 is DFQATT and CDR2 is SNEGSKA (reference sequence). The CDR3 nucleotides are TGCAGTGCGATGGGGCCCGGACAGGGTTCCTACGAGCAGTACTTC. Encoded protein: CSAMGPGQGSYEQYF.

This sequence joins TRBV7-2 and TRBJ2-7; D remains ambiguous. V lost 0 bases and J 9 bases, leaving 15 bases between the germline ends. CDR1 is SGHTA and CDR2 is FQGNSA in the germline V gene. There are 14 residues in the CDR3. The CDR3 protein is CASSLALPPLGQYF. In nucleotides, the CDR3 is TGTGCCAGCAGCTTAGCCCTACCCCCCCTCGGGCAGTACTTC.

Comments on this clonotype: Its ends do not fully match the called genes, so a read error is possible. The J gene is TRBJ2-5, the V gene TRBV5-6, with D perhaps TRBD1 (5 bases). Germline lookup yields CDR1 SGHDT and CDR2 YYEEEE. The CDR3 runs to 15 residues. In DNA form, the CDR3 reads TGTGCCAGCAGTCCGGACACAGGACGGCAGGAGACCCGGTACTTC. Translated: CASSPDTGRQETRYF.

J is TRBJ2-5 and V is TRBV5-1, with 9 bases aligning to TRBD2. Germline lookup yields CDR1 SGHRS and CDR2 YFSETQ. V shed 1 base, J shed 5 bases, and the junction held 6 bases outside the gene matches. The CDR3 loop spans 15 amino acids. The CDR3 nucleotides read TGCGCCAGCAGCTTGTTTGCTAGCGGGACGGAGACCCAGTACTTC. It codes for CASSLFASGTETQYF.

The chain employs TRBV18 and TRBJ2-3; TRBD2 is a possible D gene (6 bases). Germline CDR1 reads KGHSH; CDR2 reads LQKENI. The V gene lost 6 bases and the J gene lost 6 bases, with 16 bases spanning the gap. The CDR3 is made up of 14 amino acids. CDR3 in amino acids: CASSSDPRGDTQYF. The DNA for the CDR3 is TGTGCCAGCTCCTCGGACCCCCGGGGGGATACGCAGTATTTT.

A note on this clonotype: One junction end does not reproduce the germline sequence, and a read error may be involved. The V and J genes are TRBV9 and TRBJ1-2; D gene ambiguous. The CDR3 consists of 14 residues. Germline V CDR1 and CDR2: SGDLS, YYNGEE. CDR3 DNA sequence: TGTGCCAGCAGCGGAGCACGGATTGACTACGGCTACACCTTC. Encoded protein: CASSGARIDYGYTF.

The chain employs TRBV20-1 and TRBJ2-4; D call uncertain. The V and J ends lost 1 base and 0 bases respectively, with 10 bases between them. The CDR3 extends over 15 amino acids. The germline V gene encodes CDR1 DFQATT and CDR2 SNEGSKA (reference sequence). CDR3 sequence reads: CSARGRIPAKNIQYF. Written as DNA, the CDR3 is TGCAGTGCTAGAGGGCGGATCCCAGCCAAAAACATTCAGTACTTC.

Turning to this clonotype: The junction and the germline gene differ at one end; a read error may be behind it. V and J are TRBV6-1 and TRBJ2-5, with 15 bases lining up with TRBD2. Germline V lookup: CDR1 MNHNS, CDR2 SASEGT. This CDR3 is built from 15 residues. The CDR3 sequence is CTSRRTSGREETQYF. The CDR3 DNA is TGTACCAGCAGGCGGACTAGCGGGAGGGAAGAGACCCAGTACTTC.

This chain connects TRBV6-1 to TRBJ2-1, with 9 bases that match TRBD2. V gave up 5 bases and J gave up 3 bases; unmatched junction bases: 5. Germline CDR1 is MNHNS and CDR2 is SASEGT. CDR3 length: 15 amino acids. The CDR3 DNA reads as TGTGCCAGCAGTAATCAGCGGGAGGTCTACAATGAGCAGTTCTTC. Amino acid sequence: CASSNQREVYNEQFF.

This chain joins TRBV5-6 and TRBJ2-3; TRBD1 is a possible D gene (6 bases). Germline values: CDR1 SGHDT, CDR2 YYEEEE. The CDR3 is 16 amino acids. The V end lost 3 bases, the J end lost 0 bases, and 14 bases lay between the germline ends. The CDR3 sequence is CASSYRTVSSTDTQYF. The CDR3 DNA reads TGTGCCAGCAGCTACCGGACAGTCTCTAGCACAGATACGCAGTATTTT.

This chain joins TRBV2 and TRBJ2-3, with D perhaps matching TRBD1 (6 bases). The CDR3 consists of 13 residues. V lost 6 bases and J 1 base, leaving 8 bases between the germline ends. Germline V gene sequence: CDR1 SNHLY, CDR2 FYNNEI. CDR3 sequence: CASRQGRTDTQYF. Written as DNA, the CDR3 is TGTGCCAGCAGACAGGGACGCACAGATACGCAGTATTTT.

The genes are TRBV9 and TRBJ2-7; possibly TRBD2 for D (6 bases). The assigned J gene may be wrong: the sequence end matches TRBJ2-5 better. Germline lookup yields CDR1 SGDLS and CDR2 YYNGEE. The CDR3 is made up of 16 amino acids. The CDR3 coding sequence is TGTGCCAGCAGCGTAGATGGAGGGAGAGGAGGAGAGACCCAGTACTTC. This sequence encodes CASSVDGGRGGETQYF.